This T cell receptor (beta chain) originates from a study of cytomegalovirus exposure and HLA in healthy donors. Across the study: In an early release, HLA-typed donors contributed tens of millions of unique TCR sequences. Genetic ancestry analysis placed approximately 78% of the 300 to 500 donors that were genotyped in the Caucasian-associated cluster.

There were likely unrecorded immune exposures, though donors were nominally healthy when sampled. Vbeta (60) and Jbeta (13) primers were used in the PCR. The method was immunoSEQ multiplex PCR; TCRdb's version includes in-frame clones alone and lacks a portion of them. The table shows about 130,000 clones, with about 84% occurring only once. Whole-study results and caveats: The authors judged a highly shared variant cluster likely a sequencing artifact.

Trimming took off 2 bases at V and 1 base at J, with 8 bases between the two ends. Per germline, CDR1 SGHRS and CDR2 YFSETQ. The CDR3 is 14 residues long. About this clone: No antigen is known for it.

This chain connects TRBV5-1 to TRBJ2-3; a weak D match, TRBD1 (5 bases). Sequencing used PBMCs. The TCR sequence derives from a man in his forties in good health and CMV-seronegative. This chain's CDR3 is CASSFRVGTDTQYF. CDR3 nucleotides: TGCGCCAGCAGCTTCAGGGTAGGCACAGATACGCAGTATTTT.